This TCR beta chain derives from a study of technical replicates of blood from a few donors. Clones were sequenced by immunoSEQ multiplex PCR, and TCRdb holds only the in-frame ones, with some missing. The sample yields almost 85,000 clones, roughly 97% seen once. Germline CDR1 SGHKS, CDR2 YYEKEE (reference sequence). Trimming pared 1 base from V and 5 bases from J, leaving 7 bases between. This CDR3 is 13 amino acids long. Sequencing was done on a sample of T cells isolated from PBMCs. The chain links TRBV5-5 to TRBJ1-5; D not certain. The TCR originated in a human donor in good health. CDR3 bases: TGTGCCAGCAGCTTGTATAGAGATCAGCCCCAGCATTTT. Its protein product is CASSLYRDQPQHF.